The 7 T cell receptor beta chains listed next were all sequenced from one sample in a study of T cell responses to AZD1222 COVID-19 vaccine. The protocol was immunoSEQ multiplex PCR, while the TCRdb copy is restricted to in-frame clones and leaves out a portion. Here the sample spans about 140,000 clones, just under 95% being singletons. Sequencing was performed on peripheral blood, taken 28 days after the second AZD1222 dose. The source of these receptors is an adult who received the AZD1222 COVID-19 vaccine.

This chain connects TRBV18 to TRBJ1-5; D call uncertain. Germline CDR1 KGHSH, CDR2 LQKENI. V dropped 2 bases and J dropped 5 bases, with 10 bases sitting between them. CDR3 length: 14 residues. DNA for the CDR3: TGTGCCAGCTCACCATGGGTTGCCGATCAGCCCCAGCATTTT. Its translation: CASSPWVADQPQHF. Full variable domain (rest looked up from reference TRBV18 and TRBJ1-5): NAGVMQNPRHLVRRRGQEARLRCSPMKGHSHVYWYRQLPEEGLKFMVYLQKENIIDESGMPKERFSAEFPKEGPSILRIQQVVRGDSAAYFCASSPWVADQPQHFGDGTRLSIL.

This clone was detected once. The chain combines TRBV27 with TRBJ1-6; unclear D gene. Germline CDR1 and CDR2: MNHEY and SMNVEV (reference sequence). The germline V and J ends were trimmed by 6 bases and 5 bases, with 17 bases remaining between them. This CDR3 region has 16 residues. Here the CDR3 reads CASSQPRFLNNSPLHF. The CDR3 DNA sequence: TGTGCCAGCAGCCAACCGCGATTCCTTAATAATTCACCCCTCCACTTT.

This chain uses TRBV27 with TRBJ2-7, with a weak D call TRBD1 (6 bases). The CDR3 covers 13 residues. Germline loops: CDR1 MNHEY, CDR2 SMNVEV (reference sequence). Trimming took off 7 bases at V and 0 bases at J, with 10 bases between the two ends. The CDR3, as DNA: TGTGCCAGCATGCCAGGGGACTCCTACGAGCAGTACTTC. Translation: CASMPGDSYEQYF.

The rearrangement uses TRBV7-9 and TRBJ1-4; no reliable D call. CDR1 SEHNR and CDR2 FQNEAQ come from the germline V gene (reference sequence). Trimming took off 3 bases at V and 0 bases at J, with 8 bases between the two ends. This CDR3 comprises 15 residues. CDR3 residues: CASSFGSATNEKLFF. DNA of the CDR3: TGTGCCAGCAGCTTCGGCAGTGCAACTAATGAAAAACTGTTTTTT.

This clone showed up just once. The junction does not match germline at one end; this may be a read error. The chain recombines TRBV5-8 with TRBJ1-1; a weak D match, TRBD1 (6 bases). The germline gives CDR1 SGHTS, CDR2 YDEGEE. This CDR3 contains 14 residues. The CDR3 loop is CASSLPGAVQSRIF. Written as DNA, the CDR3 is TGTGCCAGCAGCTTGCCGGGGGCAGTTCAAAGCAGGATCTTT.

This chain uses TRBV5-4 with TRBJ1-3; D perhaps matches TRBD1 (6 bases). Germline CDR1 is SGHNT and CDR2 is YYREEE (reference sequence). Trimming took off 4 bases at V and 3 bases at J, with 20 bases between the two ends. The CDR3 is 17 residues long. The CDR3 loop is CASSPDLGQSVGNTIYF. Here the CDR3 DNA reads TGTGCCAGCAGCCCCGACTTGGGACAATCGGTTGGAAACACCATATATTTT. Drawing the rest from reference TRBV5-4 and TRBJ1-3, the complete variable domain is ETGVTQSPTHLIKTRGQQVTLRCSSQSGHNTVSWYQQALGQGPQFIFQYYREEENGRGNFPPRFSGLQFPNYSSELNVNALELDDSALYLCASSPDLGQSVGNTIYFGEGSWLTVV.

V gene TRBV6-5 combines with J gene TRBJ2-5, with unresolved D. V was shortened by 2 bases and J by 1 base, with 5 bases between the two germline ends. The CDR3 loop spans 13 amino acids. CDR1 is MNHEY and CDR2 is SVGAGI in the germline V gene. CDR3 DNA sequence: TGTGCCAGCAGTTACGCAGGCCAAGAGACCCAGTACTTC. It encodes CASSYAGQETQYF.